The 11 T cell receptor beta chains below all came from one sample that was sequenced in a study of cytomegalovirus exposure and HLA in healthy donors. PCR was performed using 60 Vbeta and 13 Jbeta primers. Profiled with immunoSEQ multiplex PCR; TCRdb holds only in-frame clones, not every one. Of roughly 89,000 clones listed, 65% were seen once; the top ten hold around a fifth. The sequenced material came from PBMCs. The receptor source for this set is a woman aged 45-60 years in good health and CMV-seropositive.

Only a few counts were recorded for this clone. J is TRBJ2-7 and V is TRBV6-5; 9 bases line up with TRBD1. The CDR3 runs 15 residues. J lost 2 bases, V lost 2 bases, and 4 bases had no gene match. Germline V gene sequence: CDR1 MNHEY, CDR2 SVGAGI. This CDR3 is CASSYRDRVAYEQYF. The DNA of the CDR3 is TGTGCCAGCAGTTACCGGGACAGGGTAGCCTACGAGCAGTACTTC.

CDR3 residues: CASSLGGQSGGVEAFF. DNA for the CDR3: TGTGCCAGCAGCTTGGGGGGACAGTCAGGTGGGGTTGAAGCTTTCTTT. The V call is TRBV5-4, the J call TRBJ1-1; 7 bases are shared with TRBD1. V was clipped by 0 bases and J by 7 bases; unmatched bases: 12. The germline V gene encodes CDR1 SGHNT and CDR2 YYREEE (reference sequence). This CDR3 contains 16 residues.

The rearrangement links TRBV11-2 to TRBJ1-6; unclear D gene. The germline CDR1 and CDR2 sequences are SGHAT and FQNNGV. Trimming took off 5 bases at V and 5 bases at J, with 10 bases between the two ends. The CDR3 loop spans 14 amino acids. The CDR3 is CASSRTPDNSPLHF. The CDR3 DNA follows: TGTGCCAGCAGCAGGACTCCGGATAATTCACCCCTCCACTTT.

This clone was observed a single time. The CDR3 region is CASSLGEGRSNYGYTF. For the CDR3, the DNA is TGTGCCAGCAGCTTGGGAGAGGGGAGGTCCAACTATGGCTACACCTTC. The gene calls are TRBV5-6 and TRBJ1-2; perhaps TRBD1 as D (5 bases). Per the germline V gene, CDR1 is SGHDT and CDR2 is YYEEEE. The ends were cut back, 0 bases at V and 2 bases at J, with 14 bases in the middle. The CDR3 has 16 amino acids.

The rearrangement links TRBV28 to TRBJ1-2, with D perhaps matching TRBD1 (6 bases). The CDR3 runs 14 residues. CDR1 and CDR2 from the germline V gene are MDHEN and SYDVKM. V was shortened by 3 bases and J by 7 bases, with 15 bases between the two germline ends. CDR3 nucleotide sequence: TGTGCCAGCAGTTTGTTCGGGGGGCCCCGTGGCTACACCTTC. Translation gives CASSLFGGPRGYTF.

The V gene is TRBV4-2, the J gene TRBJ1-4, with 9 bases that match TRBD1. V was pared by 2 bases and J by 7 bases, with 8 bases of the junction left unmatched. CDR3 length: 16 amino acids. Germline CDR1 and CDR2: LGHNA and YNFKEQ. Here the CDR3 reads CASSQTRDRVIEKLFF. DNA of the CDR3: TGTGCCAGCAGCCAAACTCGGGACAGGGTGATTGAAAAACTGTTTTTT.

In this sample, this clone is medium-sized. This sequence joins TRBV28 and TRBJ1-1; TRBD1 matches 7 bases. This CDR3 has 16 amino acids. Germline-derived CDR1 and CDR2 are MDHEN and SYDVKM. Trimming removed 5 bases from V and 0 bases from J; junction bases left unmatched: 9. DNA of the CDR3: TGTGCCAGCAGTCCGATGACAGGGATGATGAACACTGAAGCTTTCTTT. This gives the protein CASSPMTGMMNTEAFF.

This sequence joins TRBV19 and TRBJ2-3; the match to TRBD2 covers 11 bases. The germline gives CDR1 LNHDA, CDR2 SQIVND (reference sequence). V gave up 2 bases and J gave up 6 bases; unmatched junction bases: 13. CDR3 length: 18 amino acids. DNA of the CDR3: TGTGCCAGTAGTATAAAACTAGCGGGGGTACTGATAGGGGATACGCAGTATTTT. Encoded protein: CASSIKLAGVLIGDTQYF.

The CDR3: CASSSRRGHEQYF. The CDR3 DNA follows: TGTGCCAGCAGTTCCCGCAGGGGTCACGAGCAGTACTTC. The genes are TRBV7-2 and TRBJ2-7; perhaps TRBD1 as D (6 bases). Germline loops: CDR1 SGHTA, CDR2 FQGNSA. Trimming removed 6 bases from V and 5 bases from J, with 14 bases in between. The CDR3 has 13 amino acids.

The gene calls are TRBV18 and TRBJ1-1, with 10 nucleotides matching TRBD1. The CDR3 length is 18 residues. CDR1 and CDR2 (germline): KGHSH, LQKENI. The V and J ends lost 6 bases and 0 bases, in that order; junction bases with no gene match: 13. This CDR3 reads CASSPDRLGQGMNTEAFF. CDR3 DNA: TGTGCCAGCTCGCCGGACCGATTGGGACAGGGGATGAACACTGAAGCTTTCTTT.

The V gene is TRBV6-5, the J gene TRBJ1-1, with D possibly matching TRBD1 (6 bases). CDR1 is MNHEY and CDR2 is SVGAGI in the germline V gene. Trimming shortened V by 0 bases and J by 7 bases, and 15 bases separated the two germline ends. The length of the CDR3 is 15 residues. The CDR3 region has the DNA TGTGCCAGCAGTTACTCTCCGGACAGTTTCCTTGAAGCTTTCTTT. It translates to CASSYSPDSFLEAFF.